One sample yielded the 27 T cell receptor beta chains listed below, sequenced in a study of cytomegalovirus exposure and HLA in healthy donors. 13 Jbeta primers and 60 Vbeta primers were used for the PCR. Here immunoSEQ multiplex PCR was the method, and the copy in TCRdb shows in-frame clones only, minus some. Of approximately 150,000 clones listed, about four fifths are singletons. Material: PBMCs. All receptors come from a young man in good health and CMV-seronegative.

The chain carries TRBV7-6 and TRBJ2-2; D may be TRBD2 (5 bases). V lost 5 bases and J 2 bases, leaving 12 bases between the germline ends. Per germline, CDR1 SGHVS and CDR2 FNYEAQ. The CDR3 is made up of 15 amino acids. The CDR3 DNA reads TGTGCCAGCAGCCCGACCGGACTCAACACCGGGGAGCTGTTTTTT. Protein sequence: CASSPTGLNTGELFF.

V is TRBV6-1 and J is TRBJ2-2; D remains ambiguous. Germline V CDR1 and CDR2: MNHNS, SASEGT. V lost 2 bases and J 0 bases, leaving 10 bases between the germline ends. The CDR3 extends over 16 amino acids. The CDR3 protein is CASSELRSANTGELFF. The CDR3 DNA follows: TGTGCCAGCAGTGAATTGCGATCGGCGAACACCGGGGAGCTGTTTTTT.

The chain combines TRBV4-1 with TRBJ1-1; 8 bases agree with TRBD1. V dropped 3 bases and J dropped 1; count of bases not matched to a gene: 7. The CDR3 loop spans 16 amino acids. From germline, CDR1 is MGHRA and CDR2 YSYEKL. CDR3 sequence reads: CASSHTRGLGNTEAFF. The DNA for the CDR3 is TGCGCCAGCAGCCATACCAGGGGGCTAGGGAACACTGAAGCTTTCTTT.

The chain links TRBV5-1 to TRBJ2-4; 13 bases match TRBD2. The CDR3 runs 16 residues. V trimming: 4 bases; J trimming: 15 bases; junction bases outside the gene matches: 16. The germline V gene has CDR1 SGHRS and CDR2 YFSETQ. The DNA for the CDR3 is TGCGCCAGCAGCCCAACTTCACTAGCGGGAGGGCCCCATAGGTACTTC. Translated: CASSPTSLAGGPHRYF.

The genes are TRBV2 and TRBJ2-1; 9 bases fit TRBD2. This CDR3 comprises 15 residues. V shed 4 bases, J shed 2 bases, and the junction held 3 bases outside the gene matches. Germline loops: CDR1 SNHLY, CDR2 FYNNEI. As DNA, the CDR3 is TGTGCCAGCAGTGCTGGCGGGGGGGCCTACAATGAGCAGTTCTTC. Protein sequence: CASSAGGGAYNEQFF. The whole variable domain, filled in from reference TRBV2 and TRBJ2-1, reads EPEVTQTPSHQVTQMGQEVILRCVPISNHLYFYWYRQILGQKVEFLVSFYNNEISEKSEIFDDQFSVERPDGSNFTLKIRSTKLEDSAMYFCASSAGGGAYNEQFFGPGTRLTVL.

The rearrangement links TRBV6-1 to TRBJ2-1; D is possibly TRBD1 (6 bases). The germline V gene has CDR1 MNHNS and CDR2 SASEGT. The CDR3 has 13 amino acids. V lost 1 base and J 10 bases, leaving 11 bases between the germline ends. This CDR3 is CASSEVGGPEQFF. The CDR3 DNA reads TGTGCCAGCAGTGAAGTAGGGGGTCCAGAGCAGTTCTTC.

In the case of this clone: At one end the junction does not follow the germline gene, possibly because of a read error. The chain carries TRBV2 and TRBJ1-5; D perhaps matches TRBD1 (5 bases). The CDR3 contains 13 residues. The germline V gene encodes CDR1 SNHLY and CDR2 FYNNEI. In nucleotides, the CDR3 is TGTGCCAGCAGTGAACGGGTCGACAGCCCCCGGCATTTT. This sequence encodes CASSERVDSPRHF.

The CDR3, as DNA: TGTGCCAGCAGCATCCCGGGACTAGCGGGAGAGACCCAGTACTTC. It translates to CASSIPGLAGETQYF. The chain has TRBV11-2 and TRBJ2-5; 12 nucleotides line up with TRBD2. CDR1 is SGHAT and CDR2 is FQNNGV in the germline V gene. The CDR3 length is 15 residues. V lost 5 bases and J lost 4; bases outside the gene matches: 5.

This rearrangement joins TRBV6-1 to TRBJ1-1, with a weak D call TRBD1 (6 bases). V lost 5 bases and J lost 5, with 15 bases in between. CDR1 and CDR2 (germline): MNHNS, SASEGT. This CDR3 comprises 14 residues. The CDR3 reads CASSQMRGRTEAFF. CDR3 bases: TGTGCCAGCAGTCAGATGCGGGGGCGAACTGAAGCTTTCTTT.

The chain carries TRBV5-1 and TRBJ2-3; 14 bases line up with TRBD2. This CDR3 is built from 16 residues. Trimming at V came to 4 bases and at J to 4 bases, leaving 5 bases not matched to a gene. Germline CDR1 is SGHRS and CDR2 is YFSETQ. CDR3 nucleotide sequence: TGCGCCAGCAGCAGACTAGCGGGAGGGCCTCCAGATACGCAGTATTTT. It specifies CASSRLAGGPPDTQYF. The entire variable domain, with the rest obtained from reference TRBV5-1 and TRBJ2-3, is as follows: KAGVTQTPRYLIKTRGQQVTLSCSPISGHRSVSWYQQTPGQGLQFLFEYFSETQRNKGNFPGRFSGRQFSNSRSEMNVSTLELGDSALYLCASSRLAGGPPDTQYFGPGTRLTVL.

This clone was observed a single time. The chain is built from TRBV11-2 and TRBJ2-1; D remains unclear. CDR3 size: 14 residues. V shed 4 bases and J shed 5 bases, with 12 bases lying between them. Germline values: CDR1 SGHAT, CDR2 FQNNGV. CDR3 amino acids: CASSSPRGDNEQFF. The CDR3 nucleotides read TGTGCCAGCAGCTCCCCGCGCGGTGACAATGAGCAGTTCTTC.

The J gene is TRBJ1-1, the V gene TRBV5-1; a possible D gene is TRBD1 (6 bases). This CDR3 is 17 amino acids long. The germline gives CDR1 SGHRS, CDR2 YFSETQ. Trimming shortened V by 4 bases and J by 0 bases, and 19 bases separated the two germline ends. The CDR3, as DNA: TGCGCCAGCAGCGGCACAGGGAGGGGTTCAATGAACACTGAAGCTTTCTTT. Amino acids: CASSGTGRGSMNTEAFF.

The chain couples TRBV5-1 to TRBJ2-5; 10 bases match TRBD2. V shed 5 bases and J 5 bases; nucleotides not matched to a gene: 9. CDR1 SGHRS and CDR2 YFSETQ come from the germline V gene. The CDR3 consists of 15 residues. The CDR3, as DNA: TGCGCCAGCAGTTTCCAGCGGGGGGGCATGGAGACCCAGTACTTC. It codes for CASSFQRGGMETQYF.

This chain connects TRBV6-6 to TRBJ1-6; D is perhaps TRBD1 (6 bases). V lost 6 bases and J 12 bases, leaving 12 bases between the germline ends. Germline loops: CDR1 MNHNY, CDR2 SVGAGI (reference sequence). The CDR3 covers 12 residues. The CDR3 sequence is CASSPQGGPLHF. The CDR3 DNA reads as TGTGCCAGCAGCCCACAGGGCGGACCCCTCCACTTT.

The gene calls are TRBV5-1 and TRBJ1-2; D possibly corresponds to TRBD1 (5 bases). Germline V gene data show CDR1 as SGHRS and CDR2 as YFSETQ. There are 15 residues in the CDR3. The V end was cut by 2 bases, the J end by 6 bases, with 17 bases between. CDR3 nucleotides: TGCGCCAGCAGCTTAAGTCTCGCCACAGGAAATGGCTACACCTTC. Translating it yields CASSLSLATGNGYTF. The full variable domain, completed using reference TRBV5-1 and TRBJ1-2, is KAGVTQTPRYLIKTRGQQVTLSCSPISGHRSVSWYQQTPGQGLQFLFEYFSETQRNKGNFPGRFSGRQFSNSRSEMNVSTLELGDSALYLCASSLSLATGNGYTFGSGTRLTVV.

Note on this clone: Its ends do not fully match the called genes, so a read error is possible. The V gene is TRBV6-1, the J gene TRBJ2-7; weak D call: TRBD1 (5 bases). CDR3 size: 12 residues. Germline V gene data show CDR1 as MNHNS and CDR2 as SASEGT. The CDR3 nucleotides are TGTTCCAGCAGTGAAGACAGCTACGAGCAGTACTTC. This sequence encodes CSSSEDSYEQYF.

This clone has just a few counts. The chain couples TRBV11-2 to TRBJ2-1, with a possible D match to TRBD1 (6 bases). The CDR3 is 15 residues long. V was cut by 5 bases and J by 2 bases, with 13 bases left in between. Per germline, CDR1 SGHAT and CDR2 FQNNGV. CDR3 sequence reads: CASSAPRGTYNEQFF. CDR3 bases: TGTGCCAGCAGCGCACCGAGGGGGACCTACAATGAGCAGTTCTTC.

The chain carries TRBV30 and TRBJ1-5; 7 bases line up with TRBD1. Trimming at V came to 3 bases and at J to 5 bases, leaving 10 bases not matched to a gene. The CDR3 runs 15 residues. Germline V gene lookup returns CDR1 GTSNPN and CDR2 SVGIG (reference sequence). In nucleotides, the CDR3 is TGTGCCTGGAGCCCCAGGGGCAGGGGGGATCAGCCCCAGCATTTT. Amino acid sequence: CAWSPRGRGDQPQHF.

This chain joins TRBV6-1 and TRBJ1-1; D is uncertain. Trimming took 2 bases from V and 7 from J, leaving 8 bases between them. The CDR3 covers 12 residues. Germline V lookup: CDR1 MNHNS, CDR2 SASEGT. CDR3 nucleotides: TGTGCCAGCAGTGAACGAGCGCTTGAAGCTTTCTTT. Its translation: CASSERALEAFF.

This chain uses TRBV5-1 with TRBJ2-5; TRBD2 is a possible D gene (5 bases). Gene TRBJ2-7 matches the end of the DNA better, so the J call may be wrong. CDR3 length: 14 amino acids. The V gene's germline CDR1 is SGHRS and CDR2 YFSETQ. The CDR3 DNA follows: TGCGCCAGCAGCTATACGGAGTCGGGGTACGAGCAGTACTTC. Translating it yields CASSYTESGYEQYF.

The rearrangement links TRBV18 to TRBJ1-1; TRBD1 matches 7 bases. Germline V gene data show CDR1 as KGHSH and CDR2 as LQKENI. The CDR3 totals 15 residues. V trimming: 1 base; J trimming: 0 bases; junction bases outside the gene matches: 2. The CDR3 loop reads CASSPQGGLNTEAFF. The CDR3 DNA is TGTGCCAGCTCACCACAAGGGGGCCTGAACACTGAAGCTTTCTTT. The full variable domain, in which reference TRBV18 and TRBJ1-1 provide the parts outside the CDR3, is NAGVMQNPRHLVRRRGQEARLRCSPMKGHSHVYWYRQLPEEGLKFMVYLQKENIIDESGMPKERFSAEFPKEGPSILRIQQVVRGDSAAYFCASSPQGGLNTEAFFGQGTRLTVV.

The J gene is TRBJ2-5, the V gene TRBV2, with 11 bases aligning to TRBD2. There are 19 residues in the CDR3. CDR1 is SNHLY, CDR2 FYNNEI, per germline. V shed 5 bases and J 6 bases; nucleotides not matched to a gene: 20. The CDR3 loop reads CASSIENGLAGLGGQTQYF. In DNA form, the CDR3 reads TGTGCCAGCAGTATAGAAAACGGACTAGCGGGCCTCGGGGGACAGACCCAGTACTTC.

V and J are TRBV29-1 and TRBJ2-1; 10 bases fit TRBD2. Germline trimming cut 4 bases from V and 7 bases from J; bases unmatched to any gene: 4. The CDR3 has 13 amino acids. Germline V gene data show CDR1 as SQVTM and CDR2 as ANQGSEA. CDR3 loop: CSVASGGRNEQFF. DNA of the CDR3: TGCAGCGTTGCTAGCGGGGGAAGGAATGAGCAGTTCTTC.

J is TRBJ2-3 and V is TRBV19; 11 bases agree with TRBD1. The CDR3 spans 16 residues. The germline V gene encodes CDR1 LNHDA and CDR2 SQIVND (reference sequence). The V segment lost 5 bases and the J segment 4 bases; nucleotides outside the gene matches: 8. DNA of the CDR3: TGTGCCAGTAGTTGGGCCGGGGACAGGGGGGCAGATACGCAGTATTTT. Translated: CASSWAGDRGADTQYF.

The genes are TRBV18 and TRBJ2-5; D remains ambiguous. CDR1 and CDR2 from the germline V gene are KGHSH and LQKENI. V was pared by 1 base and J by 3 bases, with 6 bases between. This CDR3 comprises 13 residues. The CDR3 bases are TGTGCCAGCTCACCACTTCTTGAAGAGACCCAGTACTTC. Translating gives CASSPLLEETQYF. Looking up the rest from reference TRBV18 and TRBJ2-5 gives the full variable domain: NAGVMQNPRHLVRRRGQEARLRCSPMKGHSHVYWYRQLPEEGLKFMVYLQKENIIDESGMPKERFSAEFPKEGPSILRIQQVVRGDSAAYFCASSPLLEETQYFGPGTRLLVL.

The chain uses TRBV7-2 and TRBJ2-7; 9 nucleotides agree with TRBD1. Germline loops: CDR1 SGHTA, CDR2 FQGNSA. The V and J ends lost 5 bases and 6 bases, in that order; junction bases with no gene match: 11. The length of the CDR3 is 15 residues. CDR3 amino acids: CASSPDRGLMGEQYF. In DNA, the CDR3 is TGTGCCAGCAGCCCGGACAGGGGTCTCATGGGCGAGCAGTACTTC.

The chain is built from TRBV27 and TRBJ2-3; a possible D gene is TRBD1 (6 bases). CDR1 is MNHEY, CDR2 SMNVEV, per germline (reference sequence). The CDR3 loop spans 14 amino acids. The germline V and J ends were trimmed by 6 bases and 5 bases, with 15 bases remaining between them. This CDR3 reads CASSRQVTGDTQYF. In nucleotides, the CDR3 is TGTGCCAGCAGCCGACAGGTGACCGGAGATACGCAGTATTTT.